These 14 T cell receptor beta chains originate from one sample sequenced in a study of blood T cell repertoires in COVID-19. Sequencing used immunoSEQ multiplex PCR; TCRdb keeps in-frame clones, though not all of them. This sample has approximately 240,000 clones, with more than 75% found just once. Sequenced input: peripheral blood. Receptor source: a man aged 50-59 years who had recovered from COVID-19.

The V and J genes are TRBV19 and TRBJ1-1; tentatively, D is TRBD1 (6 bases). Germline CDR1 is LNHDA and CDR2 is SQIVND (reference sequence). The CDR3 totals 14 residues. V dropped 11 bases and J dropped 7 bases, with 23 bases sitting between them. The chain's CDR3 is CASKGGMGLLEAFF. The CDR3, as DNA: TGTGCCTCCAAGGGGGGGATGGGGCTACTTGAAGCTTTCTTT.

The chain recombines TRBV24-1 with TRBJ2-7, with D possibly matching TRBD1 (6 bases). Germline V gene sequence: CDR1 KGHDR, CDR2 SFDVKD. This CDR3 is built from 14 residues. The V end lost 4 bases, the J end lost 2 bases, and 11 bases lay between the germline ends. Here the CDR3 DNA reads TGTGCCACCAGTGACCCGAAGGGGGCCTACGAGCAGTACTTC. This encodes CATSDPKGAYEQYF.

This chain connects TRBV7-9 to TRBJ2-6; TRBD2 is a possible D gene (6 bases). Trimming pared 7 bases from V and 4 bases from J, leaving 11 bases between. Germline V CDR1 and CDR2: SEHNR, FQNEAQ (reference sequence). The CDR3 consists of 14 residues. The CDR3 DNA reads TGTGCCAGCACCCGCGGGGACGGGGCCAACGTCCTGACTTTC. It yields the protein CASTRGDGANVLTF.

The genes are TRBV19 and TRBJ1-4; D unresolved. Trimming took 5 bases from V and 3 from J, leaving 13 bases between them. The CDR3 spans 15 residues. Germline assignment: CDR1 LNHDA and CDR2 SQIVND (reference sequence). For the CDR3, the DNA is TGTGCCAGTAGTCCAAAGCTGGCGGCTAATGAAAAACTGTTTTTT. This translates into CASSPKLAANEKLFF.

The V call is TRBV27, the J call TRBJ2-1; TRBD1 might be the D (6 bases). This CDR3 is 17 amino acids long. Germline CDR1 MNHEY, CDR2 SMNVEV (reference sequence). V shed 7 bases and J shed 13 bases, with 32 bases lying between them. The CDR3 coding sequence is TGTGCCAGCACCCTGTCCCCATTACGTGGGGGCCGGGTGAGCCAGTTCTTC. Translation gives CASTLSPLRGGRVSQFF.

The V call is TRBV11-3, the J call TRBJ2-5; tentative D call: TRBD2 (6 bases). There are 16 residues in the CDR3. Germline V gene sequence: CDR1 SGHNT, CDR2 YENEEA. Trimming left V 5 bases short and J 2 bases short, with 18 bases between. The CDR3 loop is CASSPQWWREQETQYF. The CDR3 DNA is TGTGCCAGCAGCCCACAGTGGTGGCGGGAACAAGAGACCCAGTACTTC. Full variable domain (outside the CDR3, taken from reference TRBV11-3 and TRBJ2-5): EAGVVQSPRYKIIEKKQPVAFWCNPISGHNTLYWYLQNLGQGPELLIRYENEEAVDDSQLPKDRFSAERLKGVDSTLKIQPAELGDSAVYLCASSPQWWREQETQYFGPGTRLLVL.

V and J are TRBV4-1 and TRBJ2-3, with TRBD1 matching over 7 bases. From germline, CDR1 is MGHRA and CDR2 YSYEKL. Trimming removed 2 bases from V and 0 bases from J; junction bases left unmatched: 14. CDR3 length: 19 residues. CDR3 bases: TGCGCCAGCAGCCAACTGACAGGGTTGAGGGCCTTTAGCACAGATACGCAGTATTTT. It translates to CASSQLTGLRAFSTDTQYF.

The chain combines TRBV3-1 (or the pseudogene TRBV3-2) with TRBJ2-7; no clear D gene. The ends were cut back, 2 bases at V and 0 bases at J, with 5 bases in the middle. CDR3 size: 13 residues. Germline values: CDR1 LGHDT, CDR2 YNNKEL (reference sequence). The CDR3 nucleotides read TGTGCCAGCAGCCAAATGGCCTCCTACGAGCAGTACTTC. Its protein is CASSQMASYEQYF.

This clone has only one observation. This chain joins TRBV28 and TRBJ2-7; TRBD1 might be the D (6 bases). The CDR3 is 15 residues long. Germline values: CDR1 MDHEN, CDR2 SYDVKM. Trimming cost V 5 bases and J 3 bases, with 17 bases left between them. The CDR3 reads CASSETGQRYYEQYF. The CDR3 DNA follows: TGTGCCAGCAGTGAAACAGGACAGAGGTACTACGAGCAGTACTTC.

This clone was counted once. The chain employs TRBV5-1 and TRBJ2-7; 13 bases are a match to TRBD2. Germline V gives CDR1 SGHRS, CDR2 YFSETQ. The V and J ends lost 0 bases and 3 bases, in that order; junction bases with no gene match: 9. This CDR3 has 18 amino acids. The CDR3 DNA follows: TGCGCCAGCAGCTTGGACCCTCGTGGACTAGCGGGAGTCTACGAGCAGTACTTC. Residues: CASSLDPRGLAGVYEQYF. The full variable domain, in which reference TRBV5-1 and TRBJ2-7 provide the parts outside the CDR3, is KAGVTQTPRYLIKTRGQQVTLSCSPISGHRSVSWYQQTPGQGLQFLFEYFSETQRNKGNFPGRFSGRQFSNSRSEMNVSTLELGDSALYLCASSLDPRGLAGVYEQYFGPGTRLTVT.

CDR3 coding DNA: TGCGCCAGCAGCTCTACCGGGACAGCCATCCGGACCCAGTACTTC. Protein: CASSSTGTAIRTQYF. The chain links TRBV5-1 to TRBJ2-5; 7 bases are a match to TRBD1. The V gene's germline CDR1 is SGHRS and CDR2 YFSETQ. The CDR3 has 15 residues. With V trimmed by 3 bases and J by 7 bases, 12 bases remained unmatched.

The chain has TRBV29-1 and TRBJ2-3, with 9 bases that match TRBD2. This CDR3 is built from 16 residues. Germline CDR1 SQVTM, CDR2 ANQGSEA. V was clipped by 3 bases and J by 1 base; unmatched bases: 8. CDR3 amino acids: CSVENIAGEGTDTQYF. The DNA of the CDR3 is TGCAGCGTTGAGAACATAGCGGGAGAGGGCACAGATACGCAGTATTTT.

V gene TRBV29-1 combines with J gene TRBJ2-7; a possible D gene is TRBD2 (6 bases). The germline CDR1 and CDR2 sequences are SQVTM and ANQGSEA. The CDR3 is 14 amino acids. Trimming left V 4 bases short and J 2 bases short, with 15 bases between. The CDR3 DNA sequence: TGCAGCGTTGCCTGGGGAGGTCCCCCCTACGAGCAGTACTTC. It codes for CSVAWGGPPYEQYF.

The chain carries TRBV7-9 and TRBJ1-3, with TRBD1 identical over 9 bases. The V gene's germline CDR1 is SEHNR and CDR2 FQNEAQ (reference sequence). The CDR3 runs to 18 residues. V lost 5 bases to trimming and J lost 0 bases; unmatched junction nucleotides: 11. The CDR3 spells CASSPYGTGPTSGNTIYF. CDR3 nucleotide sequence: TGTGCCAGCAGCCCATATGGGACAGGGCCGACCTCTGGAAACACCATATATTTT.